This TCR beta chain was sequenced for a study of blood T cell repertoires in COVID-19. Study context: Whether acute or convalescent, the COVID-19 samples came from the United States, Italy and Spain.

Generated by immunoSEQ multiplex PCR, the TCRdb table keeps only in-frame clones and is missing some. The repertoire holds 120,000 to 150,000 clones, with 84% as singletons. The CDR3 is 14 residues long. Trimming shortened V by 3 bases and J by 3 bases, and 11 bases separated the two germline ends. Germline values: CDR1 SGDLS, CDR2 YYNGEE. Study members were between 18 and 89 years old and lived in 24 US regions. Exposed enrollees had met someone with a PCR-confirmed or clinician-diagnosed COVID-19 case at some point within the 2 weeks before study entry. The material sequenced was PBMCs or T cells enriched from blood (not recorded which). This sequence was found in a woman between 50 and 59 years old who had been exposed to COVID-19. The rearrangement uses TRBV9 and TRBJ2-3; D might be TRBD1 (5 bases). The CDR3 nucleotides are TGTGCCAGCAGCGGGCGACAGTTTACAGATACGCAGTATTTT. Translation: CASSGRQFTDTQYF.